The rows below give T cell receptor beta chains drawn from one sample of a study of T cells of healthy individuals. Each CDR3 protein gets one entry after TCRdb re-called the 5' RACE reads with MiXCR. Of some 85,000 distinct CDR3 sequences listed, 4% to 5.5% were seen once; the top ten hold roughly 7.5%. These receptors came from a female donor in good health. Both conserved end residues are part of each CDR3. D genes are given only for firm matches. For some rows the clone size is stated as once, few or many, or as a class when expanded; others skip it.

J,size,D,V,CDR3,DNA
TRBJ2-3,many,TRBD2,TRBV18,CASSPRTSGSGTDTQYF,TGTGCCAGCTCACCTCGGACTAGCGGGAGTGGCACAGATACGCAGTATTTT
TRBJ2-3,many,NA,TRBV7-2,CASSSGPARFRTDTQYF,TGTGCCAGCAGCTCGGGGCCTGCTAGGTTTCGCACAGATACGCAGTATTTT
TRBJ2-7,many,TRBD2,TRBV18,CASSGSLAGGDEQYF,TGTGCCAGCTCAGGAAGTCTAGCGGGAGGAGACGAGCAGTACTTC
TRBJ2-1,many,NA,TRBV6-2/TRBV6-3,CASSYHATYNEQFF,TGTGCCAGCAGTTACCACGCTACCTACAATGAGCAGTTCTTC
TRBJ1-2,few,NA,TRBV4-2,CASSQDHNSNYGYTF,TGTGCCAGCAGCCAAGATCACAATTCTAACTATGGCTACACCTTC
TRBJ2-1,few,NA,TRBV20-1,CSARPQLISYNEQFF,TGCAGTGCTCGACCCCAGCTTATCTCCTACAATGAGCAGTTCTTC
TRBJ1-6,many,NA,TRBV28,CASSLRRFSYNSPLHF,TGTGCCAGCAGTTTACGGCGCTTCTCCTATAATTCACCCCTCCACTTT
TRBJ1-1,NA,NA,TRBV20-1,CSARDRGDGPRNPAFF,TGCAGTGCTAGAGATCGTGGCGACGGGCCCCGTAACCCAGCTTTCTTT
TRBJ2-7,NA,TRBD1,TRBV12-5,CASGSGQGWAGAHEQYF,TGTGCTAGTGGTTCTGGACAGGGATGGGCGGGTGCCCACGAGCAGTACTTC
TRBJ2-2,many,NA,TRBV5-1,CASSLASGYEKLFF,TGCGCCAGCAGCTTGGCCTCCGGTTACGAGAAGCTGTTTTTT
TRBJ2-1,NA,TRBD2,TRBV13,CASSFLLAGLDNEQFF,TGTGCCAGCAGCTTCTTACTAGCGGGATTGGACAATGAGCAGTTCTTC
TRBJ2-1,many,NA,TRBV5-6,CASSFQGSYNEQFF,TGTGCCAGCAGCTTCCAGGGCTCCTACAATGAGCAGTTCTTC
TRBJ1-5,few,TRBD1,TRBV12-3/TRBV12-4,CASSSRGQGDQPQHF,TGTGCCAGCAGTTCAAGGGGCCAGGGGGATCAGCCCCAGCATTTT
TRBJ2-5,NA,NA,TRBV20-1,CSAYPLGAGVGETQYF,TGCAGTGCTTATCCTTTGGGGGCGGGAGTAGGAGAGACCCAGTACTTC
TRBJ1-1,NA,NA,TRBV5-1,CASSSGGNGNEAFF,TGCGCCAGCAGCTCCGGAGGGAACGGTAATGAAGCTTTCTTT
TRBJ1-6,NA,NA,TRBV20-1,CSARPQGTQVYNSPLHF,TGCAGTGCTAGACCCCAGGGAACCCAGGTCTATAATTCACCCCTCCACTTT
TRBJ2-1,NA,NA,TRBV29-1,CSYRDLSYNEQFF,TGCAGCTACCGGGACCTCTCCTACAATGAGCAGTTCTTC
TRBJ1-4,many,NA,TRBV7-2,CASSPAWGLYEKLFF,TGTGCCAGCAGCCCCGCCTGGGGTTTATATGAAAAACTGTTTTTT
TRBJ2-3,many,NA,TRBV6-2/TRBV6-3,CASSHFAGRTDTQYF,TGTGCCAGCAGTCACTTTGCGGGCCGCACAGATACGCAGTATTTT
TRBJ1-1,NA,NA,TRBV6-2/TRBV6-3,CASSTVLTGTEAFF,TGTGCCAGCAGCACCGTTCTTACAGGGACTGAAGCTTTCTTT